This TCR beta chain came from a study of Ad26.COV2.S vaccination and SARS-CoV-2 variants. Study background: Ad26.COV2.S, an intramuscular injection, was given once or twice 56 days apart.

A remark on this clone: Its antigen is as yet unknown.

Only in-frame clones appear in the TCRdb table, and some are missing; sequencing was by immunoSEQ multiplex PCR. The sample includes over 400,000 clones, about 92% of them seen just once. The CDR3 has 14 amino acids. CDR1 and CDR2 from the germline V gene are GTSNPN and SVGIG (reference sequence). Trimming stripped 3 bases from V and 6 bases from J, with 16 bases between. Study-wide results and limits: Total T cell responses, in the TCR breadth and depth analyses, may have been underestimated. Vaccinated and placebo-treated recipients had similar non-spike TCR breadth.

Treatment reported: some 19 received Ad26.COV2.S at low or high dose, single or two shots; 5 received placebo; per-sample allocation not given. The investigators took samples on day 63 after the first vaccine or placebo injection. The material was peripheral blood, obtained in a trial of Ad26.COV2.S vaccine versus placebo. This sequence originates from a person between 18 and 60 years old who received the Ad26.COV2.S COVID-19 vaccine or a placebo. The rearrangement joins TRBV30 to TRBJ2-3; possibly TRBD1 for D (6 bases). The CDR3 sequence: CAWSHNRVPDTQYF. CDR3 DNA: TGTGCCTGGAGCCACAACAGGGTCCCCGATACGCAGTATTTT.